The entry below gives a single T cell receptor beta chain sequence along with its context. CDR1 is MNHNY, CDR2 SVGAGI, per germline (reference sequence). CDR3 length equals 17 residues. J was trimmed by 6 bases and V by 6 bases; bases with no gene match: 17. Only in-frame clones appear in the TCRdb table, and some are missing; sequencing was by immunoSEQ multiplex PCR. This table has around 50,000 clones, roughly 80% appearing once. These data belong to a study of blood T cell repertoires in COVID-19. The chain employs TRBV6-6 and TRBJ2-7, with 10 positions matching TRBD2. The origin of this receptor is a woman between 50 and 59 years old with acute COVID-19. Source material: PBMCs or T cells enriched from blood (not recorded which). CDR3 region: CASSRGPKSGGASEQYF. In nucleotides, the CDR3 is TGTGCCAGCAGCCGAGGCCCCAAAAGCGGGGGGGCGTCCGAGCAGTACTTC.